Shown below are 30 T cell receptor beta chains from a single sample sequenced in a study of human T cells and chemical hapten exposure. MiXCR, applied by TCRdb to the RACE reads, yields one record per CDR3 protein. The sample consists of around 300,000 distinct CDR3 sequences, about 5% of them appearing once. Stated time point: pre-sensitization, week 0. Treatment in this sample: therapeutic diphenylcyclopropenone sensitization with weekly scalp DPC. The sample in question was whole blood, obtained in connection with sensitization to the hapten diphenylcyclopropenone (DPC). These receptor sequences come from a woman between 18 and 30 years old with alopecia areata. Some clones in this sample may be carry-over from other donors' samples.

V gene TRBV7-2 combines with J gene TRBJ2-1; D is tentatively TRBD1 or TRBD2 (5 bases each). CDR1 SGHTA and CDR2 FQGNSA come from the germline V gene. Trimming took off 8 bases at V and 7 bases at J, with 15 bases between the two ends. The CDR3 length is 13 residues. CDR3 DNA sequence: TGTGCCAGCCGGCAGGGATGGGGGAATGAGCAGTTCTTC. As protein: CASRQGWGNEQFF. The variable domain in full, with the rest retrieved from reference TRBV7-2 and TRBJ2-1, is GAGVSQSPSNKVTEKGKDVELRCDPISGHTALYWYRQSLGQGLEFLIYFQGNSAPDKSGLPSDRFSAERTGGSVSTLTIQRTQQEDSAVYLCASRQGWGNEQFFGPGTRLTVL.

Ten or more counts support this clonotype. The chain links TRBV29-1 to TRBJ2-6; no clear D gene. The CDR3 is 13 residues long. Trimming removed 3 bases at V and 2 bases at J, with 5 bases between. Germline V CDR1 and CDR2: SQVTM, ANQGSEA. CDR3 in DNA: TGCAGCGTTGACACGGCTGGGGCCAACGTCCTGACTTTC. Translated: CSVDTAGANVLTF.

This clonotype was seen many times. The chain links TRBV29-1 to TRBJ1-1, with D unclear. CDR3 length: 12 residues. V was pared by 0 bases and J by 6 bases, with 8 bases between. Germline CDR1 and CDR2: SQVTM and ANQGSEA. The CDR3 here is CSVEDQDSEAFF. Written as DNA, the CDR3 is TGCAGCGTTGAAGACCAGGATTCTGAAGCTTTCTTT.

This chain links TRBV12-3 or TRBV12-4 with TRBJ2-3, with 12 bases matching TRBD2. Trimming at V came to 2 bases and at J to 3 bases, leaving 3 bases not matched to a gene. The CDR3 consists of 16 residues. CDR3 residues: CASSLIGTSGTDTQYF. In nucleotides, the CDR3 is TGTGCCAGCAGTTTAATTGGGACTAGCGGGACAGATACGCAGTATTTT.

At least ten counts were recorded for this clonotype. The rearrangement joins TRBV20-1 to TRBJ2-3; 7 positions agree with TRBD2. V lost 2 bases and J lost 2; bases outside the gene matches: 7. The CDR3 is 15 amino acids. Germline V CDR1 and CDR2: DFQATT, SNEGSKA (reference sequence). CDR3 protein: CSARIAGVPTDTQYF. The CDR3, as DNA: TGCAGTGCTAGAATTGCGGGGGTACCCACAGATACGCAGTATTTT.

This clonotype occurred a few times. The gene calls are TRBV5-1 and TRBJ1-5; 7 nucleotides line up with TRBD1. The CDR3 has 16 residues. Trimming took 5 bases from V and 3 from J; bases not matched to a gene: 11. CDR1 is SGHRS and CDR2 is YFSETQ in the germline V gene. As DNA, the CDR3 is TGCGCCAGCAGTGTGGAAGCAGGGGGGCCCAATCAGCCCCAGCATTTT. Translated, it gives CASSVEAGGPNQPQHF. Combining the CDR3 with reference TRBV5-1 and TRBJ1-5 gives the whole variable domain KAGVTQTPRYLIKTRGQQVTLSCSPISGHRSVSWYQQTPGQGLQFLFEYFSETQRNKGNFPGRFSGRQFSNSRSEMNVSTLELGDSALYLCASSVEAGGPNQPQHFGDGTRLSIL.

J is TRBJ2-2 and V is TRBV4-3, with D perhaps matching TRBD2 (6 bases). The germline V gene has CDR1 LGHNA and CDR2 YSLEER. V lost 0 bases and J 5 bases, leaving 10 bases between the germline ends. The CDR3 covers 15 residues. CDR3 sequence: CASSQDGGATGELFF. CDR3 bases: TGCGCCAGCAGCCAAGACGGCGGGGCGACCGGGGAGCTGTTTTTT.

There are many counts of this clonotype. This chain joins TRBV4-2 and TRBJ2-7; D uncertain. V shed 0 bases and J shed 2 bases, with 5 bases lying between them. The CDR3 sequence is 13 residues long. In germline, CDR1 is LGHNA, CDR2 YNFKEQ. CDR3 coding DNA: TGTGCCAGCAGCCAAGATCTGACCTACGAGCAGTACTTC. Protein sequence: CASSQDLTYEQYF.

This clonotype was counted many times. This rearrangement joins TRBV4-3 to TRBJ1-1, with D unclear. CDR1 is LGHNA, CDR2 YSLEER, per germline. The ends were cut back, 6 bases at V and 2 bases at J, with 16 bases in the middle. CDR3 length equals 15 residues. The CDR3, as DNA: TGCGCCAGCAGTACAACGGCAGATACCAACACTGAAGCTTTCTTT. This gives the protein CASSTTADTNTEAFF.

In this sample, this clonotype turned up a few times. CDR3 coding DNA: TGTGCCAGCAAGGTCGGGGGATGGTCATCAGATACGCAGTATTTT. The encoded protein is CASKVGGWSSDTQYF. This chain uses TRBV6-1 with TRBJ2-3; possible D gene TRBD2, 6 bases. CDR1 is MNHNS, CDR2 SASEGT, per germline. Trimming removed 7 bases at V and 4 bases at J, with 18 bases between. CDR3 length: 15 residues.

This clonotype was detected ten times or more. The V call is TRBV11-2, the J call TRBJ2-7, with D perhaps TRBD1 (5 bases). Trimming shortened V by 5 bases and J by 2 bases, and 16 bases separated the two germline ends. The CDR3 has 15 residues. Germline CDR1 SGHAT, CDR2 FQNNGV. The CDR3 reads CASSTKGYPPYEQYF. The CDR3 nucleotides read TGTGCCAGCAGCACTAAGGGGTACCCCCCCTACGAGCAGTACTTC.

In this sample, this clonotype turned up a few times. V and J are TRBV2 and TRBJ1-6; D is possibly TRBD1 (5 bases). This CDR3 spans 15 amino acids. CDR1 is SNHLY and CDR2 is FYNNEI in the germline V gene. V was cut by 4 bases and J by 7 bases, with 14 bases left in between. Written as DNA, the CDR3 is TGTGCCAGCAGTGTTTTGCAGGGAGGAAATTCACCCCTCCACTTT. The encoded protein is CASSVLQGGNSPLHF.

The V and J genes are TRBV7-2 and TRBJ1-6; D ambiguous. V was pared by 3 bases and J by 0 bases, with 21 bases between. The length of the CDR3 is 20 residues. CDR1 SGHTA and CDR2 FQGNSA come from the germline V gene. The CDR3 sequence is CASSLDGIAYGSSYNSPLHF. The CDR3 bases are TGTGCCAGCAGCTTGGATGGGATAGCATATGGGAGCTCCTATAATTCACCCCTCCACTTT.

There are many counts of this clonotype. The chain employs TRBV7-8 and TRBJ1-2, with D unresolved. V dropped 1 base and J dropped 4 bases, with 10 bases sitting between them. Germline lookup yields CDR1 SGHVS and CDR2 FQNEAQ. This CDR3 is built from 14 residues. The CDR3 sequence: CASSLVLMGYGYTF. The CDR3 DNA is TGTGCCAGCAGCTTAGTGCTAATGGGCTATGGCTACACCTTC.

The CDR3 region is CASSWGQRSEKLFF. In DNA, the CDR3 is TGTGCCAGCAGTTGGGGACAACGCAGCGAAAAACTGTTTTTT. The chain recombines TRBV7-2 with TRBJ1-4; perhaps TRBD1 as D (6 bases). The V and J ends lost 6 bases and 8 bases respectively, with 16 bases between them. This CDR3 is 14 amino acids long. Germline CDR1 reads SGHTA; CDR2 reads FQGNSA. The complete variable domain, with remaining parts taken from reference TRBV7-2 and TRBJ1-4, reads GAGVSQSPSNKVTEKGKDVELRCDPISGHTALYWYRQSLGQGLEFLIYFQGNSAPDKSGLPSDRFSAERTGGSVSTLTIQRTQQEDSAVYLCASSWGQRSEKLFFGSGTQLSVL.

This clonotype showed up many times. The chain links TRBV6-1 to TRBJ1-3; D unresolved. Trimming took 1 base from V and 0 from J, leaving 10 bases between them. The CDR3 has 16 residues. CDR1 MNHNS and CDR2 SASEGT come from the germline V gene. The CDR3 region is CASSEDHVHSGNTIYF. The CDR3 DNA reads TGTGCCAGCAGTGAAGATCACGTCCACTCTGGAAACACCATATATTTT.

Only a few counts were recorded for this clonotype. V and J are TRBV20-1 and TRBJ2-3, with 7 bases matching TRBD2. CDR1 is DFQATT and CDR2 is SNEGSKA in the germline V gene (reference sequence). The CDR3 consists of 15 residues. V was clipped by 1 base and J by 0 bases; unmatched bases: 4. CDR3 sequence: CSARGDYHSTDTQYF. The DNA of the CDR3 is TGCAGTGCTAGAGGGGACTACCATAGCACAGATACGCAGTATTTT.

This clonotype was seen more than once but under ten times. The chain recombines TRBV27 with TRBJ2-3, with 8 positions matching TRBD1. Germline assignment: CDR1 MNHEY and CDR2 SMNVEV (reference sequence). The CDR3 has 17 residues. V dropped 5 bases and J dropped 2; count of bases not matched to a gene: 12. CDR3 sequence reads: CASSPSPGQGPTDTQYF. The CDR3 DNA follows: TGTGCCAGCAGTCCCTCCCCCGGACAGGGCCCCACAGATACGCAGTATTTT.

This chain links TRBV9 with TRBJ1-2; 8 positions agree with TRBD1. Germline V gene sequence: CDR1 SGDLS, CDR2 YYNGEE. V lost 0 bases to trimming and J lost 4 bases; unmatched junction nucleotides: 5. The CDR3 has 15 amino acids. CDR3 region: CASSVEQGGSYGYTF. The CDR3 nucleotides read TGTGCCAGCAGCGTAGAACAGGGGGGATCCTATGGCTACACCTTC.

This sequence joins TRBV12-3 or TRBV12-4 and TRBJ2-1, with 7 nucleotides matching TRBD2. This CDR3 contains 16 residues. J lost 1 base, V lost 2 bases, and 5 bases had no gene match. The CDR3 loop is CASSLRASGSYNEQFF. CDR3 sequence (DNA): TGTGCCAGCAGTTTAAGGGCTAGCGGTTCCTACAATGAGCAGTTCTTC.

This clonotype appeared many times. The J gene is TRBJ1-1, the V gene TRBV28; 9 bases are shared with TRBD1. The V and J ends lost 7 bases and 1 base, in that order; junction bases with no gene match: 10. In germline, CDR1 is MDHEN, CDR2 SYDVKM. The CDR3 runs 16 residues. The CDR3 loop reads CASTLTGGFWNTEAFF. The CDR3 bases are TGTGCCAGCACCTTGACAGGGGGTTTTTGGAACACTGAAGCTTTCTTT.

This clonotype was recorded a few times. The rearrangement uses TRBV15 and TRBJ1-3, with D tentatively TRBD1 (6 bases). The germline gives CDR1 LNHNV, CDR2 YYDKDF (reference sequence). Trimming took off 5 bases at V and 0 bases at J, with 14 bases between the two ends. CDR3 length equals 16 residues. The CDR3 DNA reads TGTGCCACCAGCTACAGGACAGAGTACTCTGGAAACACCATATATTTT. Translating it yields CATSYRTEYSGNTIYF.

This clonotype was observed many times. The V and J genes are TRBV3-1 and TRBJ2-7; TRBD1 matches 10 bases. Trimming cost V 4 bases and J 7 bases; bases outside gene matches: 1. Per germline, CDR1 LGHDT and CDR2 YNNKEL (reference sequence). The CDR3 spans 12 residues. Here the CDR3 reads CASSLGQGEQYF. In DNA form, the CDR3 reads TGTGCCAGCAGCCTGGGACAGGGGGAGCAGTACTTC.

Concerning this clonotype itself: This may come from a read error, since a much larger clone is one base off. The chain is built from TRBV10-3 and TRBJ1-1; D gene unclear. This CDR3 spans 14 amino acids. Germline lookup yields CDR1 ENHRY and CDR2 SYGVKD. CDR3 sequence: CAISEGQVNTKAFF. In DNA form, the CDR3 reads TGTGCCATCAGTGAGGGTCAAGTAAACACTAAAGCTTTCTTT.

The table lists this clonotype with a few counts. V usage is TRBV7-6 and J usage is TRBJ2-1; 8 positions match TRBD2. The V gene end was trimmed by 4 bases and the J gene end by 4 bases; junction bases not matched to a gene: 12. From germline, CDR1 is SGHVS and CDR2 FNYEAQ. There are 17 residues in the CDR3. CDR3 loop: CASSSYWGSGAYNEQFF. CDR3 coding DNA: TGTGCCAGCAGCTCGTACTGGGGTAGCGGGGCTTACAATGAGCAGTTCTTC.

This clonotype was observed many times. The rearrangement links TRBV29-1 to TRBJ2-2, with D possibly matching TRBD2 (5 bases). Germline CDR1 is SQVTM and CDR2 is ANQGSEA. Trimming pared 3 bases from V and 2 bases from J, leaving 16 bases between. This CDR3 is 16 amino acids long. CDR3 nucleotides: TGCAGCGTTGATCTGGGAGCGACTCGAAACACCGGGGAGCTGTTTTTT. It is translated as CSVDLGATRNTGELFF.

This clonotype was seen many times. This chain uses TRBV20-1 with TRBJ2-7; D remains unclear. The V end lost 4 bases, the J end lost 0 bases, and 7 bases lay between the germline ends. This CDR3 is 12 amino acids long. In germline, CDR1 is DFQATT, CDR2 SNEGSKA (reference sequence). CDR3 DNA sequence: TGCAGTGCTACTCGGAACTCCTACGAGCAGTACTTC. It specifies CSATRNSYEQYF.

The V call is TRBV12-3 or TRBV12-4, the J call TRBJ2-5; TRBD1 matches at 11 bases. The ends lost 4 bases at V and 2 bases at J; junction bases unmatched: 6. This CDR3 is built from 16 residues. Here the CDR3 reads CASSYSRDRGQETQYF. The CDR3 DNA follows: TGTGCCAGCAGTTATTCCCGGGACAGGGGGCAAGAGACCCAGTACTTC.

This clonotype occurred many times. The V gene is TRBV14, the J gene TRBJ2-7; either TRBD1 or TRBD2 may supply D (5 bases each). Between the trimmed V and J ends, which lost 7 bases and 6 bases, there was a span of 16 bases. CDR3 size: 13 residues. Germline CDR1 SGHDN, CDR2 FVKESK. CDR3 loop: CASNALRGSEQYF. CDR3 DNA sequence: TGTGCCAGCAACGCCCTGAGGGGTAGCGAGCAGTACTTC.

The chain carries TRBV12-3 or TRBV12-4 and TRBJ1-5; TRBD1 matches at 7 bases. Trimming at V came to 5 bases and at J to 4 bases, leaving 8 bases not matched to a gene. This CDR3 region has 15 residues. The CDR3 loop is CASSRQGIRNQPQHF. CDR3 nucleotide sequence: TGTGCCAGCAGTAGACAGGGAATTAGGAATCAGCCCCAGCATTTT.